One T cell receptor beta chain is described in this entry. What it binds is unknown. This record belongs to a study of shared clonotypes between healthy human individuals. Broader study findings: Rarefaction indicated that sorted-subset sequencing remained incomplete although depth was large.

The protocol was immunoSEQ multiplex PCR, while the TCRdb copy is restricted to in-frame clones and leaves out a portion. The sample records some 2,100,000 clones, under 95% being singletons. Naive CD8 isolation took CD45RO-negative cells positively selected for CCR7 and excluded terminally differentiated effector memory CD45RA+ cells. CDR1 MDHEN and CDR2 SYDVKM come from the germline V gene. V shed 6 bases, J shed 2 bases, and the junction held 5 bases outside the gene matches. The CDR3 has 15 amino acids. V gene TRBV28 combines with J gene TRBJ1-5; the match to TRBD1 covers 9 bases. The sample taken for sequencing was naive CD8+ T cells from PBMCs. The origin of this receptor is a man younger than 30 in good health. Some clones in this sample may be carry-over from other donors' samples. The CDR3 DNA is TGTGCCAGCAGCCAAACAGGGGGCGGCAATCAGCCCCAGCATTTT. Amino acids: CASSQTGGGNQPQHF. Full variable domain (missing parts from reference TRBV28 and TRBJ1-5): DVKVTQSSRYLVKRTGEKVFLECVQDMDHENMFWYRQDPGLGLRLIYFSYDVKMKEKGDIPEGYSVSREKKERFSLILESASTNQTSMYLCASSQTGGGNQPQHFGDGTRLSIL.